The 15 T cell receptor beta chains in this list originate from one sample, sequenced in a study of identical twins. MiXCR was run by TCRdb on the 5' RACE reads, yielding one entry per CDR3 protein. This table has approximately 230,000 distinct CDR3 sequences, around 6.5% appearing once. The data also belong to a second study, concerning T cells expressing NK-cell markers.

Material for sequencing was CD8+ T cells sorted from blood. The receptors derive from a woman between 18 and 30 years old in good health.

This clonotype came up a few times. This chain connects TRBV30 to TRBJ2-1, with 9 bases lining up with TRBD2. V trimming: 4 bases; J trimming: 9 bases; junction bases outside the gene matches: 10. The CDR3 consists of 14 residues. CDR1 and CDR2 from the germline V gene are GTSNPN and SVGIG (reference sequence). The CDR3 coding sequence is TGTGCCTGGAACTCTTTAGCGGGAGTTCCTGAGCAGTTCTTC. It is translated as CAWNSLAGVPEQFF.

This chain connects TRBV20-1 to TRBJ2-2; 8 bases agree with TRBD1. V was pared by 0 bases and J by 1 base, with 4 bases of the junction left unmatched. The V gene's germline CDR1 is DFQATT and CDR2 SNEGSKA (reference sequence). The CDR3 has 16 amino acids. In DNA, the CDR3 is TGCAGTGCTAGAGATGGGGGACAGGTGAACACCGGGGAGCTGTTTTTT. It yields the protein CSARDGGQVNTGELFF.

The rearrangement uses TRBV6-2 or TRBV6-3 and TRBJ2-1; 7 bases match TRBD2. The germline CDR1 and CDR2 sequences are MNHEY and SVGEGT. Germline trimming cut 0 bases from V and 8 bases from J; bases unmatched to any gene: 4. The CDR3 extends over 14 amino acids. CDR3 region: CASSYSAGRDEQFF. The CDR3 nucleotides are TGTGCCAGCAGTTACTCAGCGGGGCGGGATGAGCAGTTCTTC.

The table lists this clonotype with many counts. The rearrangement uses TRBV4-3 and TRBJ2-1, with 8 bases matching TRBD2. Germline CDR1 LGHNA, CDR2 YSLEER. V shed 0 bases and J 5 bases; nucleotides not matched to a gene: 6. CDR3 length equals 16 residues. DNA for the CDR3: TGCGCCAGCAGCCAAGAGCCACTAGCGGTCGACAATGAGCAGTTCTTC. Amino acids: CASSQEPLAVDNEQFF.

This clonotype was detected many times. The junction departs from germline at one end; a sequencing error may be responsible. This chain joins TRBV29-1 and TRBJ2-7, with D perhaps TRBD1 or TRBD2 (5 bases each). This CDR3 spans 13 amino acids. The V gene's germline CDR1 is SQVTM and CDR2 ANQGSEA. In DNA form, the CDR3 reads TGCAGCGTCGAAGAGGCAGGGAGATACGAGCAGTACTTC. Translation gives CSVEEAGRYEQYF.

The chain carries TRBV9 and TRBJ2-7, with D possibly being TRBD1 or TRBD2 (5 bases each). Germline values: CDR1 SGDLS, CDR2 YYNGEE. There are 16 residues in the CDR3. V dropped 3 bases and J dropped 2 bases, with 18 bases sitting between them. The CDR3 spells CASSAQARGRPYEQYF. The CDR3 DNA reads TGTGCCAGCAGCGCTCAGGCCCGGGGCAGACCCTACGAGCAGTACTTC.

The chain carries TRBV4-1 and TRBJ2-1; no clear D gene. The CDR3 sequence is 12 residues long. Germline V gene data show CDR1 as MGHRA and CDR2 as YSYEKL. V was shortened by 4 bases and J by 7 bases, with 8 bases between the two germline ends. The CDR3 coding sequence is TGCGCCAGCAGCCCTAACGGGAATGAGCAGTTCTTC. Encoded protein: CASSPNGNEQFF.

This clonotype was seen a few times. The CDR3 DNA sequence: TGTGCCAGCAGCGTAGCTGCCCTAGCGGGAGGTAGGACCGGGGAGCTGTTTTTT. Translating it yields CASSVAALAGGRTGELFF. The chain carries TRBV9 and TRBJ2-2, with 11 bases matching TRBD2. Germline-derived CDR1 and CDR2 are SGDLS and YYNGEE. The CDR3 totals 18 residues. After removal of 0 bases from V and 5 bases from J, the junction contained 9 bases not matched to a gene.

The rearrangement links TRBV12-3 or TRBV12-4 to TRBJ1-4; D call uncertain. V was pared by 7 bases and J by 1 base, with 10 bases between. This CDR3 is built from 14 residues. The CDR3 sequence: CASNVLGTNEKLFF. For the CDR3, the DNA is TGTGCCAGCAACGTGTTAGGAACTAATGAAAAACTGTTTTTT.

A few counts support this clonotype. The chain recombines TRBV3-1 with TRBJ2-5; no reliable D call. Deletions cut 3 bases from V and 4 bases from J, with 9 bases between. Germline-derived CDR1 and CDR2 are LGHDT and YNNKEL (reference sequence). CDR3 length: 13 amino acids. CDR3 nucleotides: TGTGCCAGCAGCCAGGGATACCCAGAGACCCAGTACTTC. This translates into CASSQGYPETQYF.

This clonotype has more than one count but fewer than ten. V is TRBV7-8 and J is TRBJ1-2; 8 bases agree with TRBD1. The CDR3 is 14 amino acids. The V segment lost 3 bases and the J segment 7 bases; nucleotides outside the gene matches: 7. Germline CDR1 reads SGHVS; CDR2 reads FQNEAQ. CDR3 nucleotide sequence: TGTGCCAGCAGCTTTCCGGACAGGGCGTCTGGCTACACCTTC. This translates into CASSFPDRASGYTF.

CDR3 protein: CASRDSRNEQFF. The CDR3 DNA sequence: TGTGCCAGCAGGGACTCGCGGAATGAGCAGTTCTTC. The rearrangement joins TRBV12-3 or TRBV12-4 to TRBJ2-1; D perhaps matches TRBD2 (5 bases). Trimming took 6 bases from V and 7 from J, leaving 10 bases between them. The CDR3 spans 12 residues.

In its sample, this clonotype was seen many times. The chain couples TRBV5-1 to TRBJ2-7; perhaps TRBD2 as D (5 bases). Per germline, CDR1 SGHRS and CDR2 YFSETQ. Trimming left V 1 base short and J 8 bases short, with 10 bases between. The CDR3 spans 12 residues. As DNA, the CDR3 is TGCGCCAGCAGCTTGCGGGGAGCCCAGCAGTACTTC. It codes for CASSLRGAQQYF.

This clonotype was counted ten times or more. The chain couples TRBV11-2 to TRBJ1-2; possible D gene TRBD1, 5 bases. Trimming removed 5 bases from V and 6 bases from J, with 13 bases in between. The CDR3 runs to 13 residues. Germline V gene data show CDR1 as SGHAT and CDR2 as FQNNGV. CDR3 residues: CASSNRGGDGYTF. Here the CDR3 DNA reads TGTGCCAGCAGCAACCGTGGAGGGGATGGCTACACCTTC.

The rearrangement links TRBV15 to TRBJ2-5; 7 bases match TRBD1. Germline assignment: CDR1 LNHNV and CDR2 YYDKDF (reference sequence). V lost 0 bases to trimming and J lost 2 bases; unmatched junction nucleotides: 6. CDR3 length: 16 amino acids. The CDR3 region is CATSRDPLDRQETQYF. The DNA for the CDR3 is TGTGCCACCAGCAGAGATCCCTTGGACAGGCAAGAGACCCAGTACTTC.